Listed below are T cell receptor beta chains from one sample, sequenced in a study of low-dose radiotherapy and immunotherapy resistance in tumors. Each CDR3 protein gets one entry after TCRdb re-called the reads with MiXCR. This table has 30,000 to 40,000 distinct CDR3 sequences, around 20% appearing once. Sample: PBMCs, taken after low-dose radiotherapy plus immunotherapy. The receptors were sampled from a female donor with ovarian cancer. Both conserved end residues are part of each CDR3. D genes are given only for firm matches. Expanded clones get a size class; other rows say once, few or many, or leave the size out.

CDR3 protein	CDR3 DNA	clone size	CDR3 length	V gene	J gene	D gene
CASSEGLRVEGSQPQHF	TGTGCCAGCAGTGAAGGTTTAAGGGTGGAAGGTAGTCAGCCCCAGCATTTT	many	17	TRBV6-1	TRBJ1-5	-
CASSPMSAGGEKLFF	TGTGCCAGCAGCCCCATGAGCGCCGGGGGTGAAAAACTGTTTTTT	many	15	TRBV3-1	TRBJ1-4	-
CSGLTGAYEQYF	TGCAGCGGTCTGACAGGGGCCTACGAGCAGTACTTC	many	12	TRBV29-1	TRBJ2-7	TRBD1
CSPGTSGSADTQYF	TGCAGTCCAGGGACTAGCGGGAGCGCAGATACGCAGTATTTT	many	14	TRBV20-1	TRBJ2-3	TRBD2
CSASVGGDTGELFF	TGCAGTGCTAGTGTAGGGGGCGACACCGGGGAGCTGTTTTTT	few	14	TRBV20-1	TRBJ2-2	TRBD1
CASSPRPGTLQSTDTQYF	TGTGCCAGCAGCCCGAGACCGGGGACACTCCAAAGCACAGATACGCAGTATTTT	few	18	TRBV2	TRBJ2-3	-
CAWSGQGGELFF	TGTGCCTGGAGCGGACAGGGCGGGGAGCTGTTTTTT	-	12	TRBV30	TRBJ2-2	TRBD1
CASSRDAGPNSYEQYF	TGCGCCAGCAGCCGAGATGCGGGACCCAACTCCTACGAGCAGTACTTC	many	16	TRBV4-1	TRBJ2-7	-
CSAIPLTDTQYF	TGCAGTGCTATTCCGCTCACAGATACGCAGTATTTT	many	12	TRBV20-1	TRBJ2-3	-
CASSPTQVAGGYTF	TGTGCCAGCAGTCCAACCCAGGTGGCCGGGGGCTACACCTTC	-	14	TRBV2	TRBJ1-2	-
CASSPLGNTEAFF	TGTGCCAGCAGCCCACTCGGGAACACTGAAGCTTTCTTT	many	13	TRBV27	TRBJ1-1	-
CASSQPGSTNEKLFF	TGCGCCAGCAGCCAACCCGGGTCAACTAATGAAAAACTGTTTTTT	many	15	TRBV4-1	TRBJ1-4	-
CSAREGGPGGYNEQFF	TGCAGTGCTAGAGAGGGTGGGCCAGGGGGATACAATGAGCAGTTCTTC	many	16	TRBV20-1	TRBJ2-1	TRBD1
CASTGRDSGVQFTDTQYF	TGTGCCAGCACCGGCCGGGATAGCGGGGTACAATTCACAGATACGCAGTATTTT	medium-sized	18	TRBV7-2	TRBJ2-3	TRBD2
CSARDRQRGTSTDTQYF	TGCAGTGCTAGAGATCGACAAAGGGGGACAAGCACAGATACGCAGTATTTT	many	17	TRBV20-1	TRBJ2-3	-
CAISESIGTPTSNEQFF	TGTGCCATCAGTGAGTCGATCGGCACCCCGACGAGCAATGAGCAGTTCTTC	medium-sized	17	TRBV10-3	TRBJ2-1	-
CASSPRLAGFLSSYNEQFF	TGTGCCAGCAGCCCCCGACTAGCGGGATTCCTTAGCTCCTACAATGAGCAGTTCTTC	many	19	TRBV7-3	TRBJ2-1	TRBD2
CASSQGGGVGTEAFF	TGTGCCAGCAGCCAAGGAGGGGGCGTTGGCACTGAAGCTTTCTTT	-	15	TRBV3-1	TRBJ1-1	TRBD1
CASSVDGLAGVLSTDTQYF	TGTGCCAGCAGCGTAGATGGACTAGCGGGGGTTCTAAGCACAGATACGCAGTATTTT	few	19	TRBV9	TRBJ2-3	TRBD2
CASSQRGRGTDTQYF	TGTGCCAGCAGCCAGCGGGGTCGAGGCACAGATACGCAGTATTTT	many	15	TRBV3-1	TRBJ2-3	-
CAWSRDGNEQFF	TGTGCCTGGAGTAGGGATGGCAATGAGCAGTTCTTC	many	12	TRBV30	TRBJ2-1	-
CASRTRAFTDTQYF	TGTGCCAGCAGGACCCGGGCCTTCACAGATACGCAGTATTTT	-	14	TRBV2	TRBJ2-3	-
CASSPAALLYNEQFF	TGTGCCAGCTCACCAGCGGCGTTACTGTACAATGAGCAGTTCTTC	many	15	TRBV18	TRBJ2-1	-
CASSLRREVGELFF	TGTGCCAGCAGTTTGCGTCGGGAAGTCGGGGAGCTGTTTTTT	few	14	TRBV12-3/TRBV12-4	TRBJ2-2	-
CASSLGSQNTGELFF	TGCGCCAGCAGCCTTGGTTCCCAGAACACCGGGGAGCTGTTTTTT	-	15	TRBV5-1	TRBJ2-2	-
CASSLLLAASTDTQYF	TGTGCCAGCAGTTTGTTACTAGCGGCTAGCACAGATACGCAGTATTTT	many	16	TRBV27	TRBJ2-3	TRBD2
CASSEQQETQYF	TGCGCCAGCAGTGAACAGCAAGAGACCCAGTACTTC	-	12	TRBV10-2	TRBJ2-5	-
CASSKGPGTVISGANVLTF	TGTGCCAGCAGCAAAGGGCCCGGGACGGTAATTTCTGGGGCCAACGTCCTGACTTTC	many	19	TRBV21-1	TRBJ2-6	-
CASKSTVYNEQFF	TGTGCCAGCAAGTCCACGGTGTACAATGAGCAGTTCTTC	-	13	TRBV2	TRBJ2-1	-
CAISVFGLRETQYF	TGTGCCATCAGTGTGTTTGGGCTGCGAGAGACCCAGTACTTC	once	14	TRBV10-3	TRBJ2-5	-
CAISNDASYNSPLHF	TGTGCCATCAGTAATGACGCGTCCTATAATTCACCCCTCCACTTT	many	15	TRBV10-3	TRBJ1-6	-
CASSFKQGNYGYTF	TGTGCCAGCAGTTTTAAGCAGGGAAACTATGGCTACACCTTC	many	14	TRBV27	TRBJ1-2	-
CASSLTGTGGRSPLHF	TGCGCCAGCAGCCTGACCGGGACAGGGGGCCGCTCACCCCTCCACTTT	many	16	TRBV5-1	TRBJ1-6	TRBD1